This T cell receptor (beta chain) appears in the sequencing data of a study of control samples from healthy donors and cancer patients. CDR3 size: 18 residues. Looked up from germline, CDR1 is LNHDA and CDR2 is SQIVND (reference sequence). The trim removed 6 bases at V and 0 bases at J, leaving 14 bases unmatched. Profiled with immunoSEQ multiplex PCR; TCRdb holds only in-frame clones, not every one. The sample comprises 60,000 to 95,000 clones, about four fifths of which are singletons, and roughly 15% rests with the top ten. Sequenced input: blood. The TCR originated in a man between 45 and 60 years old in good health. The rearrangement uses TRBV19 and TRBJ1-5; the match to TRBD1 covers 7 bases. CDR3 sequence (DNA): TGTGCCAGTAGGAAAATTTGGGACAGACCCTATAGCAATCAGCCCCAGCATTTT. The encoded protein is CASRKIWDRPYSNQPQHF.